This paragraph reports one T cell receptor beta chain. The antigen is undetermined. Germline assignment: CDR1 LGHNA and CDR2 YNFKEQ. V dropped 3 bases and J dropped 5; count of bases not matched to a gene: 3. The CDR3 has 14 residues. A second 7 to 11 cycle PCR used barcoded and J-beta primers. One entry per CDR3 protein, called by TCRdb with MiXCR from the 5' RACE reads. Of about 810,000 distinct CDR3 sequences listed, around 36% are singletons. The sample is drawn from a study of blood T cells in healthy people across ages. Points from the study as a whole: Unsorted PBMCs ruled out conclusive naive versus antigen-experienced comparison.

The chain carries TRBV4-2 and TRBJ2-2, with 7 bases matching TRBD1. The sequence came from a man between 18 and 35 years old in good health. The sample comprised blood. CDR3 nucleotides: TGTGCCAGCAGCCAGGGCAGGGGGACCGGGGAGCTGTTTTTT. Protein sequence: CASSQGRGTGELFF.